Here is one TCR beta chain with its context. This CDR3 comprises 15 residues. V gave up 5 bases and J gave up 2 bases; unmatched junction bases: 8. Germline V CDR1 and CDR2: SEHNR, FQNEAQ (reference sequence). The data originate from a study of T cell changes during pregnancy in multiple sclerosis. Assay used: immunoSEQ multiplex PCR; TCRdb lists only in-frame clones, some missing. The sample records over 20,000 clones, over 75% being singletons. The genes are TRBV7-9 and TRBJ1-2; 7 nucleotides agree with TRBD1. The receptor's source is a female donor with multiple sclerosis, enrolled in a pregnancy study. This specimen was CD8+ T cells from peripheral blood mononuclear cells, taken before pregnancy. The CDR3 region is CASSESTGDNYGYTF. The DNA for the CDR3 is TGTGCCAGCAGCGAAAGCACAGGGGACAACTATGGCTACACCTTC.